This entry features one T cell receptor (beta chain) sequence. This specimen belongs to a study of T cell responses to AZD1222 COVID-19 vaccine. Study-wide background: Pooling was applied to second doses at about 4 or about 12 weeks.

Sequenced by immunoSEQ multiplex PCR; TCRdb stores in-frame clones only, minus some. The sample shows around 30,000 clones, over 90% of them seen only once. The source was peripheral blood, collected on day 0 of AZD1222 vaccination. This sequence originates from an adult in good health.

The CDR3 bases are TGCAGCGTTGATTTGCGGGGGAAAATCACAGATACGCAGTATTTT. Its protein product is CSVDLRGKITDTQYF. The V and J genes are TRBV29-1 and TRBJ2-3; 7 bases are shared with TRBD2. Germline CDR1 reads SQVTM; CDR2 reads ANQGSEA. This CDR3 has 15 amino acids. J lost 2 bases, V lost 3 bases, and 8 bases had no gene match.